The clone carrying this TCR beta chain was seen only once. These data originate in a study of CDR3 diversity in severe acne. In TCRdb, the PCR reads were re-called with MiXCR into one record per CDR3 protein. The sample lists about 98,000 distinct CDR3 sequences, approximately 47% occurring once. Trimming took 7 bases from V and 3 from J; bases not matched to a gene: 9. The CDR3 has 16 amino acids. Germline values: CDR1 MNHEY, CDR2 SMNVEV (reference sequence). The chain joins TRBV27 to TRBJ2-3; 11 bases map to TRBD2. This sequence originates from a male donor with acne. Input material: blood. CDR3: CASNSFRLAGTDTQYF. CDR3 bases: TGTGCCAGCAATTCGTTTCGACTAGCGGGGACAGATACGCAGTATTTT.